Below are 20 T cell receptor beta chains sequenced from a single sample in a study of blood T cell repertoires in COVID-19. The data were produced by immunoSEQ multiplex PCR, yet TCRdb's version contains in-frame clones alone and is incomplete. The sample carries some 97,000 clones, approximately 91% recorded once. The sequencing sample was made of peripheral blood. The receptors shown here come from a man aged 45-65 years with active COVID-19.

About this clone: An end of the junction differs from the germline gene, which may be a read error. This chain links TRBV5-1 with TRBJ2-5; 8 bases fit TRBD1. Per the germline V gene, CDR1 is SGHRS and CDR2 is YFSETQ. The CDR3 extends over 13 amino acids. This CDR3 reads CASSLDRGNNKNF. The CDR3 DNA reads TGCGCCAGCAGCTTGGACAGGGGGAACAACAAGAACTTC.

This clone was observed a few times. The chain is built from TRBV7-2 and TRBJ1-1, with TRBD1 matching 7 bases. The CDR3 runs to 12 residues. Germline CDR1 and CDR2: SGHTA and FQGNSA. Trimming at V came to 5 bases and at J to 10 bases, leaving 7 bases not matched to a gene. The CDR3 loop reads CASSQDRRGAFF. CDR3 nucleotides: TGTGCCAGCAGCCAGGACAGGAGGGGAGCTTTCTTT.

This clone was recorded once. V gene TRBV14 combines with J gene TRBJ1-2; D is possibly TRBD1 (5 bases). This CDR3 has 14 amino acids. V was shortened by 0 bases and J by 4 bases, with 9 bases between the two germline ends. Germline V gene sequence: CDR1 SGHDN, CDR2 FVKESK. The CDR3 loop reads CASSQEAQGYGYTF. The DNA for the CDR3 is TGTGCCAGCAGCCAAGAAGCCCAGGGCTATGGCTACACCTTC.

CDR3 coding DNA: TGCGCCAGCAGCTTGGCTATGGGCGGGGGCCTCACCGGGGAGCTGTTTTTT. It specifies CASSLAMGGGLTGELFF. The chain combines TRBV5-1 with TRBJ2-2; a weak D match, TRBD2 (7 bases). CDR3 length: 17 residues. Germline CDR1 reads SGHRS; CDR2 reads YFSETQ. Trimming took 0 bases from V and 4 from J, leaving 16 bases between them.

CDR3 nucleotides: TGTGCCAGCAGCCAAGTCCGGAGAACCGGGGAGCTGTTTTTT. Amino acids: CASSQVRRTGELFF. The V and J genes are TRBV4-2 and TRBJ2-2, with D hard to call. The CDR3 consists of 14 residues. Trimming left V 1 base short and J 5 bases short, with 8 bases between. Germline V CDR1 and CDR2: LGHNA, YNFKEQ.

The rearrangement joins TRBV3-1 (or the pseudogene TRBV3-2) to TRBJ1-1; D may be TRBD1 (6 bases). Germline V lookup: CDR1 LGHDT, CDR2 YNNKEL (reference sequence). Trimming cost V 6 bases and J 6 bases, with 14 bases left between them. The CDR3 totals 13 residues. CDR3 in DNA: TGTGCCAGCAGATCACAGGGTACCGCTGAAGCTTTCTTT. The encoded protein is CASRSQGTAEAFF.

V usage is TRBV18 and J usage is TRBJ2-7; TRBD2 aligns across 10 bases. The CDR3 runs 19 residues. V lost 6 bases, J lost 6 bases, and 23 bases stayed unmatched. The germline V gene has CDR1 KGHSH and CDR2 LQKENI. This chain's CDR3 is CASSGGQGGWLAGDSEQYV. The CDR3 nucleotides read TGTGCCAGCTCGGGAGGACAGGGAGGATGGCTAGCGGGAGATTCCGAGCAGTACGTC.

This clone was seen a single time. The V gene is TRBV5-1, the J gene TRBJ2-5, with 9 bases aligning to TRBD2. The V gene's germline CDR1 is SGHRS and CDR2 YFSETQ. This CDR3 spans 15 amino acids. With V trimmed by 3 bases and J by 1 base, 4 bases remained unmatched. CDR3 protein: CASSWGTSLQETQYF. The CDR3 region has the DNA TGCGCCAGCAGCTGGGGGACTAGCCTCCAAGAGACCCAGTACTTC.

The chain links TRBV5-5 to TRBJ2-7, with D tentatively TRBD1 (6 bases). This CDR3 region has 13 residues. V shed 4 bases and J shed 3 bases, with 11 bases lying between them. The germline gives CDR1 SGHKS, CDR2 YYEKEE (reference sequence). The DNA for the CDR3 is TGTGCCAGCAGCCTTACAGGGAACTACGAGCAGTACGTC. It specifies CASSLTGNYEQYV.

V gene TRBV30 combines with J gene TRBJ1-2; D is undetermined. Looked up from germline, CDR1 is GTSNPN and CDR2 is SVGIG (reference sequence). There are 11 residues in the CDR3. V was pared by 5 bases and J by 6 bases, with 10 bases between. CDR3 residues: CAWRASDGYTF. The CDR3, as DNA: TGTGCCTGGCGTGCCTCGGATGGCTACACCTTC.

The chain has TRBV27 and TRBJ1-1, with D uncertain. V lost 3 bases and J 4 bases, leaving 9 bases between the germline ends. The CDR3 is 13 amino acids. Germline loops: CDR1 MNHEY, CDR2 SMNVEV (reference sequence). In DNA, the CDR3 is TGTGCCAGCAGTTTTACCGGGGTCACTGAAGCTTTCTTT. This codes for CASSFTGVTEAFF.

The chain combines TRBV2 with TRBJ2-2, with 10 bases aligning to TRBD1. Germline V CDR1 and CDR2: SNHLY, FYNNEI. The CDR3 has 15 residues. With V trimmed by 5 bases and J by 4 bases, 4 bases remained unmatched. The CDR3 here is CASSWDRGSTGELFF. CDR3 nucleotide sequence: TGTGCCAGCAGTTGGGACAGGGGTAGCACCGGGGAGCTGTTTTTT.

This chain connects TRBV3-1 (or the pseudogene TRBV3-2) to TRBJ2-7; D not resolved. Germline CDR1 LGHDT, CDR2 YNNKEL (reference sequence). CDR3 length: 14 amino acids. V gave up 1 base and J gave up 5 bases, with 12 bases separating them. The CDR3 DNA follows: TGTGCCAGCAGCCAAGGGCAGGTTGCCAACGAGCAGTACGTC. Protein sequence: CASSQGQVANEQYV.

The chain joins TRBV5-1 to TRBJ2-1; TRBD2 matches at 11 bases. CDR1 is SGHRS, CDR2 YFSETQ, per germline. The CDR3 is 16 amino acids. V was clipped by 3 bases and J by 8 bases; unmatched bases: 10. The CDR3 sequence is CASSSSGLAGGDEQFF. The CDR3 coding sequence is TGCGCCAGCAGCTCGTCCGGACTAGCGGGTGGGGATGAGCAGTTCTTC.

As DNA, the CDR3 is TGTGCCAGCAGCTTTTGGCAGGGGGCTCCCCATTCTAATTCACCCCTCCACTTT. Amino acid sequence: CASSFWQGAPHSNSPLHF. The rearrangement uses TRBV5-6 and TRBJ1-6; TRBD1 matches at 8 bases. J lost 6 bases, V lost 2 bases, and 13 bases had no gene match. The CDR3 extends over 18 amino acids. Germline V gene lookup returns CDR1 SGHDT and CDR2 YYEEEE.

V and J are TRBV18 and TRBJ1-3, with 8 nucleotides matching TRBD1. Germline V gene data show CDR1 as KGHSH and CDR2 as LQKENI. This CDR3 contains 15 residues. The ends lost 7 bases at V and 0 bases at J; junction bases unmatched: 5. CDR3 nucleotide sequence: TGTGCCAGCTTCACGGGACAGGACTCTGGAAACACCATATATTTT. Its protein product is CASFTGQDSGNTIYF.

The V and J genes are TRBV19 and TRBJ2-3; 11 bases agree with TRBD2. Looked up from germline, CDR1 is LNHDA and CDR2 is SQIVND (reference sequence). The CDR3 loop spans 15 amino acids. With 9 bases clipped from V and 4 bases from J, the junction kept 9 bases outside the gene matches. The CDR3 DNA reads as TGTGCCAGCACCAGACTAGCGGGAACGTCAGATACGCAGTATTTT. Amino acid sequence: CASTRLAGTSDTQYF. Looking up the rest from reference TRBV19 and TRBJ2-3 gives the full variable domain: DGGITQSPKYLFRKEGQNVTLSCEQNLNHDAMYWYRQDPGQGLRLIYYSQIVNDFQKGDIAEGYSVSREKKESFPLTVTSAQKNPTAFYLCASTRLAGTSDTQYFGPGTRLTVL.

The genes are TRBV27 and TRBJ2-1, with D perhaps TRBD2 (5 bases). CDR1 is MNHEY, CDR2 SMNVEV, per germline (reference sequence). CDR3 length equals 14 residues. Trimming removed 5 bases from V and 2 bases from J, with 10 bases in between. The CDR3 reads CASSRDQAYNEQFF. In DNA form, the CDR3 reads TGTGCCAGCAGTCGGGATCAGGCCTACAATGAGCAGTTCTTC.

The chain couples TRBV5-1 to TRBJ2-6, with 9 positions matching TRBD1. Looked up from germline, CDR1 is SGHRS and CDR2 is YFSETQ. V lost 2 bases and J lost 2; bases outside the gene matches: 8. This CDR3 region has 18 residues. The CDR3 region has the DNA TGCGCCAGCAGCTTCAGTGGACAGGGGAGGGCTGGGGCCAACGTCCTGACTTTC. Translation: CASSFSGQGRAGANVLTF.

The chain carries TRBV7-9 and TRBJ2-1; weak D call: TRBD2 (5 bases). CDR1 SEHNR and CDR2 FQNEAQ come from the germline V gene (reference sequence). V was clipped by 5 bases and J by 6 bases, with 11 bases between them. The CDR3 length is 13 residues. The CDR3 DNA reads TGTGCCAGCAGCCCAGACGGGATCAATGAGCAGTTCTTC. This encodes CASSPDGINEQFF.